This T cell receptor (beta chain) was documented in a study of blood T cell repertoires in COVID-19. About the research overall: T cells, B-cell-depleted T cells, or PBMCs provided the cDNA or gDNA that served as material.

Produced via immunoSEQ multiplex PCR; TCRdb's table is partial and in-frame only. The table has about 10,000 clones, 70% to 90% seen once. Germline assignment: CDR1 MNHNY and CDR2 SVGAGI (reference sequence). The germline V and J ends were trimmed by 2 bases and 4 bases, with 11 bases remaining between them. This CDR3 has 15 residues. The sequencing input was peripheral blood. This chain connects TRBV6-6 to TRBJ1-4; weak D call: TRBD1 (6 bases). The sequence was collected from a human donor in a cohort sampled during active COVID-19. The CDR3 protein is CASSYPDSGNEKLFF. DNA of the CDR3: TGTGCCAGCAGTTACCCGGACAGTGGTAATGAAAAACTGTTTTTT.